Listed below are T cell receptor beta chains from one sample, sequenced in a study of PD-1 blockade in classical Hodgkin lymphoma. Libraries were prepared by immunoSEQ multiplex PCR; TCRdb keeps only in-frame clonotypes and omits some of them. The sample includes 40,000 to 45,000 clones, 78% of them seen just once. The source was peripheral blood mononuclear cells (PBMCs), collected at baseline. These receptors were taken from a human donor with classical Hodgkin lymphoma. Both conserved end residues are part of each CDR3. The order of the fields is V gene, clone size, J gene, CDR3 length, D gene, CDR3 DNA, CDR3 protein. The D gene is left open where the match is weak. Only part of the rows carry a size: once, few, many, or a class if the clone is expanded.

v_call: TRBV6-5; clone_size: NA; j_call: TRBJ2-7; cdr3_length: 15; d_call: NA; cdr3_nt: TGTGCCAGCAGTTACTCAGGGGGGGCGGAATACGAGCAGTACTTC; cdr3_aa: CASSYSGGAEYEQYF
v_call: TRBV5-1; clone_size: NA; j_call: TRBJ1-1; cdr3_length: 14; d_call: NA; cdr3_nt: TGCGCCAGCAGGGACGGGACCGCGAACACTGAAGCTTTCTTT; cdr3_aa: CASRDGTANTEAFF
v_call: TRBV10-3; clone_size: few; j_call: TRBJ2-1; cdr3_length: 14; d_call: NA; cdr3_nt: TGTGCCATCAGTGAGTCAGGCCTCCACAATGAGCAGTTCTTC; cdr3_aa: CAISESGLHNEQFF
v_call: TRBV6-5; clone_size: NA; j_call: TRBJ2-3; cdr3_length: 15; d_call: NA; cdr3_nt: TGTGCCAGCTCTCTTAGGGGGGAGGGGGCAGATACGCAGTATTTT; cdr3_aa: CASSLRGEGADTQYF
v_call: TRBV29-1; clone_size: NA; j_call: TRBJ2-4; cdr3_length: 12; d_call: NA; cdr3_nt: TGCAGCGTTGGATGGGACAAAAACATTCAGTACTTC; cdr3_aa: CSVGWDKNIQYF
v_call: TRBV5-5; clone_size: once; j_call: TRBJ1-6; cdr3_length: 18; d_call: TRBD1; cdr3_nt: TGCGCCAGCAGCCAAGATGTGTCGGGACAGGGAACAAATTCACCCCTCCACTTT; cdr3_aa: CASSQDVSGQGTNSPLHF
v_call: TRBV18; clone_size: once; j_call: TRBJ1-4; cdr3_length: 17; d_call: TRBD1; cdr3_nt: TGTGCCAGCTCACCTCACATACTGGGACAGGGCGGAGAAAAACTGTTTTTT; cdr3_aa: CASSPHILGQGGEKLFF
v_call: TRBV4-1; clone_size: NA; j_call: TRBJ1-2; cdr3_length: 15; d_call: NA; cdr3_nt: TGCGCCAGCAGCCAAGATCCCAGGGGTTACTATGGCTACACCTTC; cdr3_aa: CASSQDPRGYYGYTF
v_call: TRBV4-1; clone_size: NA; j_call: TRBJ2-1; cdr3_length: 13; d_call: NA; cdr3_nt: TGCGCCAGCAGCCAAGATCAAAGGAATGAGCAGTTCTTC; cdr3_aa: CASSQDQRNEQFF
v_call: TRBV7-6; clone_size: NA; j_call: TRBJ1-4; cdr3_length: 14; d_call: NA; cdr3_nt: TGTGCCAGCACTCGCCGGGCAGGGGATGAAAAACTGTTTTTT; cdr3_aa: CASTRRAGDEKLFF
v_call: TRBV5-8; clone_size: NA; j_call: TRBJ2-5; cdr3_length: 12; d_call: NA; cdr3_nt: TGTGCCAGCAGCCCGGAAAGGGAGACCCAGTACTTC; cdr3_aa: CASSPERETQYF
v_call: TRBV6-4; clone_size: NA; j_call: TRBJ2-2; cdr3_length: 15; d_call: NA; cdr3_nt: TGTGCCAGCAGGATCCACAGGGGAGGCACCGGGGAGCTGTTTTTT; cdr3_aa: CASRIHRGGTGELFF
v_call: TRBV6-6; clone_size: once; j_call: TRBJ1-1; cdr3_length: 14; d_call: NA; cdr3_nt: TGTGCCAGCAGTTACTCTGGCGGGAACACTGAAGCTTTCTTT; cdr3_aa: CASSYSGGNTEAFF
v_call: TRBV5-4; clone_size: NA; j_call: TRBJ2-7; cdr3_length: 17; d_call: TRBD2; cdr3_nt: TGTGCCAGCAGCCAGGCGCAAGGGACTAGCGGGGGGTACGAGCAGTACTTC; cdr3_aa: CASSQAQGTSGGYEQYF
v_call: TRBV29-1; clone_size: NA; j_call: TRBJ1-2; cdr3_length: 12; d_call: TRBD1; cdr3_nt: TGCAGCGTTGGACAGGGGGATGGCGGCTACACCTTC; cdr3_aa: CSVGQGDGGYTF
v_call: TRBV6-5; clone_size: NA; j_call: TRBJ2-2; cdr3_length: 15; d_call: TRBD2; cdr3_nt: TGTGCCAGCAGTGTCGCGTGGGCTAGCGGTGGCGAGCTGTTTTTT; cdr3_aa: CASSVAWASGGELFF
v_call: TRBV7-8; clone_size: NA; j_call: TRBJ1-1; cdr3_length: 13; d_call: TRBD1; cdr3_nt: TGTGCCAGCAGCTGGACAGGGGAGACTGAAGCTTTCTTT; cdr3_aa: CASSWTGETEAFF
v_call: TRBV2; clone_size: NA; j_call: TRBJ2-6; cdr3_length: 16; d_call: NA; cdr3_nt: TGTGCCAGCAGTGAAAACACCTACTCTGGGGCCAACGTCCTGACTTTC; cdr3_aa: CASSENTYSGANVLTF
v_call: TRBV27; clone_size: NA; j_call: TRBJ2-5; cdr3_length: 15; d_call: NA; cdr3_nt: TGTGCCAGCAGTTTATGGGGCCCCGGGAAAGAGACCCAGTACTTC; cdr3_aa: CASSLWGPGKETQYF
v_call: TRBV4-3; clone_size: NA; j_call: TRBJ2-1; cdr3_length: 19; d_call: TRBD2; cdr3_nt: TGCGCCAGCAGCCAAGATAAAGTGATAGCGGGGGGTACCTACAATGAGCAGTTCTTC; cdr3_aa: CASSQDKVIAGGTYNEQFF
v_call: TRBV7-2; clone_size: NA; j_call: TRBJ1-1; cdr3_length: 14; d_call: NA; cdr3_nt: TGTGCCAGCAGCTACAAGGTTGGGAACACTGAAGCTTTCTTT; cdr3_aa: CASSYKVGNTEAFF
v_call: TRBV2; clone_size: NA; j_call: TRBJ2-2; cdr3_length: 12; d_call: NA; cdr3_nt: TGTGCCAGCAGTGACTGGAACGGGGAGCTGTTTTTT; cdr3_aa: CASSDWNGELFF
v_call: TRBV6-1; clone_size: NA; j_call: TRBJ2-7; cdr3_length: 12; d_call: NA; cdr3_nt: TGTGCCAGCAGTGAGATGTCTTACGAGCAGTACTTC; cdr3_aa: CASSEMSYEQYF
v_call: TRBV7-9; clone_size: NA; j_call: TRBJ2-7; cdr3_length: 15; d_call: NA; cdr3_nt: TGTGCCAGCAGCTTTCGTGGGGACTGGTCCTACGAGCAGTACTTC; cdr3_aa: CASSFRGDWSYEQYF
v_call: TRBV7-7; clone_size: few; j_call: TRBJ2-7; cdr3_length: 13; d_call: TRBD1; cdr3_nt: TGTGCCAGCAGCCACGGACAGGGTTACGAGCAGTACTTC; cdr3_aa: CASSHGQGYEQYF
v_call: TRBV27; clone_size: NA; j_call: TRBJ2-7; cdr3_length: 13; d_call: NA; cdr3_nt: TGTGCCAGCAGTTCCCAGACAGCCTACGAGCAGTACTTC; cdr3_aa: CASSSQTAYEQYF
v_call: TRBV4-1; clone_size: medium-sized; j_call: TRBJ2-7; cdr3_length: 15; d_call: NA; cdr3_nt: TGCGCCAGCAGCCCGGGTGTGGGGGGCATCTACGAGCAGTACTTC; cdr3_aa: CASSPGVGGIYEQYF
v_call: TRBV6-6; clone_size: NA; j_call: TRBJ2-5; cdr3_length: 14; d_call: NA; cdr3_nt: TGTGCCAGCAGTCATTCTCAGGGTTTCGAGACCCAGTACTTC; cdr3_aa: CASSHSQGFETQYF
v_call: TRBV11-2; clone_size: NA; j_call: TRBJ2-3; cdr3_length: 14; d_call: NA; cdr3_nt: TGTGCCAGCAGCTCCAGGCTGGAGGCAGATACGCAGTATTTT; cdr3_aa: CASSSRLEADTQYF
v_call: TRBV7-9; clone_size: many; j_call: TRBJ1-3; cdr3_length: 17; d_call: NA; cdr3_nt: TGTGCCAGCAGCTTCGACCGTACCTCCTACTCTGGAAACACCATATATTTT; cdr3_aa: CASSFDRTSYSGNTIYF